The rows below give T cell receptor beta chains drawn from one sample of a study of T cell responses to AZD1222 COVID-19 vaccine. TCRdb keeps only in-frame clones here, not all; method: immunoSEQ multiplex PCR. In the table there are more than 110,000 clones, 92% of which are singletons. Specimen: peripheral blood, collected 28 days after the second AZD1222 dose. The receptors here all came from an adult who received the AZD1222 COVID-19 vaccine. Both conserved end residues are part of each CDR3. D genes are given only for firm matches. Rows give clone size only sometimes, using once, few, many, or a class for an expanded clone.

d_call	clone_size	j_call	v_call	cdr3_nt	cdr3_aa
-	-	TRBJ1-3	TRBV18	TGTGCCAGCTCCCCACAGGGCTCTGGAAACACCATATATTTT	CASSPQGSGNTIYF
-	-	TRBJ1-2	TRBV27	TGTGCCAGCAGTTTATACCCGGGAGGCTATGGCTACACCTTC	CASSLYPGGYGYTF
-	-	TRBJ1-6	TRBV9	TGTGCCAGCAGCGTAGGCGGGAGGGGAACTAATTCACCCCTCCACTTT	CASSVGGRGTNSPLHF
TRBD2	-	TRBJ2-1	TRBV7-8	TGTGCCAGCAGCTTGGGGACTAGCGGGACCTACAATGAGCAGTTCTTC	CASSLGTSGTYNEQFF
-	-	TRBJ1-1	TRBV7-9	TGTGCCAGCAGCTTCTCGGGGGACACTGAAGCTTTCTTT	CASSFSGDTEAFF
-	few	TRBJ1-2	TRBV20-1	TGCAGTGCTAGTGACTTTAACTATGGCTACACCTTC	CSASDFNYGYTF
-	-	TRBJ2-7	TRBV3-1/TRBV3-2	TGTGCCAGCAGCCAAGATAGTCGGCAGTACTTC	CASSQDSRQYF
TRBD2	-	TRBJ2-2	TRBV6-5	TGTGCCAGCAGTTATGGGACTACGGGCACCGGGGAGCTGTTTTTT	CASSYGTTGTGELFF
-	-	TRBJ1-5	TRBV30	TGTGCCTGGAGTGTTTTCCCCCCCTGGCAAGCAAGCAATCAGCCCCAGCATTTT	CAWSVFPPWQASNQPQHF
-	-	TRBJ1-1	TRBV2	TGTGCCAGCAGGCCGACAAGAATGAACACTGAAGCTTTCTTT	CASRPTRMNTEAFF
-	-	TRBJ1-4	TRBV3-1/TRBV3-2	TGTGCCAGCAGCCAAGGGCTAGGCCGTGAAAAACTGTTTTTT	CASSQGLGREKLFF
TRBD2	-	TRBJ2-7	TRBV11-3	TGTGCCAGCAGCTTAGGCGGGAGTAGCTACGAGCAGTACTTC	CASSLGGSSYEQYF
-	-	TRBJ2-5	TRBV27	TGTGCCAGCAGTTTATCGCCAGGGAAGGTCCAAGAGACCCAGTACTTC	CASSLSPGKVQETQYF
-	-	TRBJ1-2	TRBV18	TGTGCCAGCTCACCCCAGGGACCGTGGGGCTACACCTTC	CASSPQGPWGYTF